This record covers a single TCR beta chain. These data come from a study of OX40 agonist ivuxolimab in advanced cancers. The protocol was immunoSEQ multiplex PCR, while the TCRdb copy is restricted to in-frame clones and leaves out a portion. The repertoire holds roughly 89,000 clones, with approximately 91% as singletons. The sample consisted of CD4+ or CD8+ T cells sorted from blood, taken in a trial of the OX40 agonist ivuxolimab. This clonotype was obtained from an adult with an advanced solid tumor such as melanoma, head and neck, liver or kidney cancer.

The CDR3 DNA sequence: TGTGCCAGCAGCTTGAAGGGGCCCGGAGATACGCAGTATTTT. This sequence encodes CASSLKGPGDTQYF. The J gene is TRBJ2-3, the V gene TRBV5-4; tentative D call: TRBD1 (5 bases). CDR1 SGHNT and CDR2 YYREEE come from the germline V gene (reference sequence). The CDR3 is made up of 14 amino acids. V was shortened by 1 base and J by 5 bases, with 11 bases between the two germline ends.